One T cell receptor (beta chain) is described in this entry. This clone's antigen is unknown. No per-base quality is available; no much larger clone lies one base away. TCR CDR3 regions were amplified from genomic DNA by multiplex PCR using the deep immunoSEQ assay. Extracted genomic DNA from each cell subset was spread evenly across all wells of several immunoSEQ 96-well plates, with each plate serving as a replicate. Each replicate PCR for sorted subsets received 150 to 250 ng genomic DNA, equal to about 30,000 T cell genomes. The purified libraries were quantified using a Qubit 3.0 fluorometer, sized with a Bioanalyzer 2100, and then quantified again using the KAPA Library Quantification kit. Every immunoSEQ 96-well plate was sequenced on a separate single-read 150-cycle Illumina NextSeq 550 flow cell. From the authors' description of their analysis: The immunoSEQ output contained only junctional sequences without quality scores, so filtering could not match that applied to full-length reads. To assign V/J genes and CDR3, sequences were annotated against IMGT germline references using PyIR, a Python wrapper for IgBLAST v1.9. Reads with weak V/J assignments (E-value above 1e-6), missing CDR3, stop codons, out-of-frame junctions, or ambiguous translated residues were removed. V3J clonotypes were defined as sequences sharing an identical inferred V gene, J gene, and CDR3 amino acid sequence. To compute the percentage overlap between repertoires, the number of shared unique clonotypes was divided by the size of the smaller repertoire. Repertoire richness was assessed with RTK rarefaction, the Chao1 estimator, and Recon v2.1 estimates of unobserved clonotypes. Generation probabilities for all TCRbeta clonotypes obtained by the gDNA method from a few donors were computed using OLGA. In its TCRdb copy, this immuneACCESS table keeps in-frame sequences only and misses some clones. Where compared with another copy, unresolved V genes explain less than half of these, and the others have no known cause. For V, J and clone size, that table is used; D and trimming come from the DNA. The sample data list approximately 530,000 clones, and 95% to 97% of these were observed just once. Together, the top ten hold 0.055% to 0.075% of the sample.

The entry originates in a study of shared clonotypes between healthy human individuals (dated by TCRdb to about 2020). Context from the whole study: The cohort comprised two women and a few men aged 18 to 49 years. For each donor, three plates each were used for CD4 naive and CD4 memory, two plates were used for CD8 naive, and one plate was used for CD8 memory. To estimate repertoire size and how much clonotype sharing occurs between individuals, the study deeply sequenced the blood TCR repertoires of about five healthy adults. To increase sequencing depth and limit assay-specific biases, TCR repertoire library preparation and sequencing were carried out by different laboratories using diverse techniques. Between about 0.9 and 8.9 billion PBMCs per donor were obtained by leukapheresis.

A distance of 8 bases separates the germline ends of V and J, which lose 0 bases and 0 bases respectively. There are 15 amino acids in the CDR3, from cysteine to phenylalanine inclusive. CDR3 DNA only is kept here, 45 bases in frame from base 1. As encoded in the germline V gene, CDR1 is SGHTA while CDR2 is FQGNSA. General findings and caveats noted by the study authors: Estimated clonotype richness was generally larger for naive than for memory subsets. Pairwise subsampling indicated that sequencing depth was expected to affect the degree of clonotype sharing among donors. Because the study included only a small number of donors, the genetic and exposure-history diversity represented was limited. Only blood was sampled, and tissue TCR repertoires likely differ from those in blood. Rarefaction of sorted-subset datasets indicated incomplete sequencing despite the large sequencing depth. Sharing across a few donors was observed for about 5% of naive CD4, 3% to 3.5% of naive CD8, around 2.5% of memory CD4, and about 0.39% of memory CD8 clonotypes. Higher generation probabilities were observed for clonotypes shared by all four sorted-subset donors than for non-shared clonotypes.

Donors were healthy HIV-negative adults with no recently reported acute infections or vaccinations. Only Caucasian adults living in Nashville, Tennessee, USA were represented among the donors. CD4+ T cells were enriched by magnetic negative selection, after which naive cells were positively selected on CD45RA and the negative fraction was taken as the memory subset. After blood collection by leukapheresis, PBMCs were isolated using Ficoll-Histopaque density gradient centrifugation and then cryopreserved in the vapor phase of liquid nitrogen. Analytical flow cytometry was used to check the purity and quantity of each magnetically sorted T cell population. Genomic DNA was isolated from each sorted fraction and quantified by UV absorbance on a Nanodrop 2000c.

Sequencing was done on a sample of naive CD4+ T cells sorted from blood. The label giving this sample's cell subset or site can be read as: CD45RA+ positively selected. This TCR came from a woman aged 25-40 years in good health. Rearrangement joined TRBV7-2 to TRBJ1-1; too little of a D gene remains to name it. For the CDR3, the sequence is CASSLAGTMNTEAFF. The DNA reads TGTGCCAGCAGCTTAGCGGGAACCATGAACACTGAAGCTTTCTTT.